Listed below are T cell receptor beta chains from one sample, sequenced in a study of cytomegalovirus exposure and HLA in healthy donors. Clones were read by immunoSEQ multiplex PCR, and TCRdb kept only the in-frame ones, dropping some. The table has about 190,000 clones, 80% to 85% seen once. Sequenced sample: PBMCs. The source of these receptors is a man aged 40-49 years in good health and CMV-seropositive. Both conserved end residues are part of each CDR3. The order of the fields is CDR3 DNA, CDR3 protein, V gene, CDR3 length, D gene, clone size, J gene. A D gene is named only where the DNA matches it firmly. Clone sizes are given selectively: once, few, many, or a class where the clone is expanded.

DNA: TGTGCCAGCAGATGGACAGGGGACACCGGGGAGCTGTTTTTT; CDR3: CASRWTGDTGELFF; V: TRBV7-2; length: 14; D: TRBD1; size: .; J: TRBJ2-2
DNA: TGTGCCAGTAGTGCCCCCACAGGGCCTAATCAGCCCCAGCATTTT; CDR3: CASSAPTGPNQPQHF; V: TRBV19; length: 15; D: .; size: .; J: TRBJ1-5
DNA: TGTGCCAGCAGTTTATCGAGGGACACCTACGAGCAGTACTTC; CDR3: CASSLSRDTYEQYF; V: TRBV27; length: 14; D: .; size: .; J: TRBJ2-7
DNA: TGCGCCAGCAGCGGGACTAGCGGGAGCTCCTACAATGAGCAGTTCTTC; CDR3: CASSGTSGSSYNEQFF; V: TRBV5-1; length: 16; D: TRBD2; size: once; J: TRBJ2-1
DNA: TGTGCCAGCAGTGAAGCGAGGCTTCAGTGGACCTACGAGCAGTACTTC; CDR3: CASSEARLQWTYEQYF; V: TRBV6-1; length: 16; D: .; size: .; J: TRBJ2-7
DNA: TGTGCCAGCAGTCCAGACTTTAGGATTCACTTTGACACCGGGGAGCTGTTTTTT; CDR3: CASSPDFRIHFDTGELFF; V: TRBV27; length: 18; D: .; size: .; J: TRBJ2-2
DNA: TGTGCCAGCAGCTTAGGGTTGCAGGGGCGAGATACGCAGTATTTT; CDR3: CASSLGLQGRDTQYF; V: TRBV7-3; length: 15; D: .; size: .; J: TRBJ2-3
DNA: TGCGCCAGCAGCCAAGATTTCACAGGCCAAGAGACCCAGTACTTC; CDR3: CASSQDFTGQETQYF; V: TRBV4-1; length: 15; D: .; size: .; J: TRBJ2-5
DNA: TGCAGCGCTCGGACTAGCGGGGGACCCGGGCAGTACTTC; CDR3: CSARTSGGPGQYF; V: TRBV29-1; length: 13; D: TRBD2; size: .; J: TRBJ2-5
DNA: TGTGCCAGCAGTGAGCCTACAGGGTATGAGCAGTTCTTC; CDR3: CASSEPTGYEQFF; V: TRBV25-1; length: 13; D: .; size: .; J: TRBJ2-1
DNA: TGTGCTAGCAGCGAGGATCCCTTTGGTCACACTCTAGCGGGGGGGTCAAGTGAGCAGTTCTTC; CDR3: CASSEDPFGHTLAGGSSEQFF; V: TRBV7-7; length: 21; D: TRBD2; size: few; J: TRBJ2-1
DNA: TGTGCCAGCAGCTTGGGAGGGGGACAGGGCTCCTACGAGCAGTACTTC; CDR3: CASSLGGGQGSYEQYF; V: TRBV7-9; length: 16; D: TRBD1; size: .; J: TRBJ2-7
DNA: TGCGCCAGCAGCCCTTCTAGCGGGGGGGCAAATGAGCAGTTCTTC; CDR3: CASSPSSGGANEQFF; V: TRBV10-1; length: 15; D: TRBD2; size: .; J: TRBJ2-1
DNA: TGTGCCAGCTCACCAGATGTGGGCTTTGCAACTAATGAAAAACTGTTTTTT; CDR3: CASSPDVGFATNEKLFF; V: TRBV18; length: 17; D: .; size: .; J: TRBJ1-4
DNA: TGCAGCGTCGCCGACGGGGTAGATACGCAGTATTTT; CDR3: CSVADGVDTQYF; V: TRBV29-1; length: 12; D: .; size: .; J: TRBJ2-3
DNA: TGTGCCAGTAACCGGGACAGGGGGCAGTCCGAGCAGTACTTC; CDR3: CASNRDRGQSEQYF; V: TRBV19; length: 14; D: TRBD1; size: .; J: TRBJ2-7
DNA: TGTGCCAGCAGCTTAATATGGTTAGCAGAAGCTTTCTTT; CDR3: CASSLIWLAEAFF; V: TRBV11-2; length: 13; D: .; size: .; J: TRBJ1-1
DNA: TGCGCCAGCAGCTTGGAGCAGGGGACCGCTCCGCTGTTTTTT; CDR3: CASSLEQGTAPLFF; V: TRBV5-1; length: 14; D: .; size: few; J: TRBJ2-2
DNA: TGTGCCAGCAGAACCCAGGGTGCGAACACTGAAGCTTTCTTT; CDR3: CASRTQGANTEAFF; V: TRBV6-6; length: 14; D: .; size: .; J: TRBJ1-1
DNA: TGTGCCAGCAGTTACTGGGGACAGGGGAACACTGAAGCTTTCTTT; CDR3: CASSYWGQGNTEAFF; V: TRBV6-5; length: 15; D: TRBD1; size: few; J: TRBJ1-1
DNA: TGTGCCAGCAGCCCCAGGACTAGCGGGGGCACAGATACGCAGTATTTT; CDR3: CASSPRTSGGTDTQYF; V: TRBV7-2; length: 16; D: TRBD2; size: once; J: TRBJ2-3
DNA: TGTGCCAGCAGAAAGGACGGGAGCTCCTACGAGCAGTACTTC; CDR3: CASRKDGSSYEQYF; V: TRBV6-6; length: 14; D: .; size: few; J: TRBJ2-7
DNA: TGTGCCAGCAGCCGGGACAGGGATTACGAGCAGTACTTC; CDR3: CASSRDRDYEQYF; V: TRBV7-3; length: 13; D: TRBD1; size: once; J: TRBJ2-7
DNA: TGTGCCAGCAGTGAAGCGCGATCACGAGAGACCCAGTACTTC; CDR3: CASSEARSRETQYF; V: TRBV2; length: 14; D: .; size: .; J: TRBJ2-5
DNA: TGCGCCAGCAGCCAAAGGGCGGAGGGACCTACTGCGTACAATGAGCAGTTCTTC; CDR3: CASSQRAEGPTAYNEQFF; V: TRBV4-3; length: 18; D: .; size: .; J: TRBJ2-1
DNA: TGCGCCAGCAGCCGGCTTACAGGGGGAGAAGAGACCCAGTACTTC; CDR3: CASSRLTGGEETQYF; V: TRBV4-3; length: 15; D: TRBD1; size: .; J: TRBJ2-5
DNA: TGCGCCAGCAGCTTGGATCCGGGGGGCCAAGAGACCCAGTACTTC; CDR3: CASSLDPGGQETQYF; V: TRBV5-1; length: 15; D: TRBD2; size: once; J: TRBJ2-5
DNA: TGTGCCTGGAGTTCATCTCTTAGGGGTGACACTGAAGCTTTCTTT; CDR3: CAWSSSLRGDTEAFF; V: TRBV30; length: 15; D: .; size: .; J: TRBJ1-1
DNA: TGTGCCAGCAGTCGGACTAGCGGGGCGACAGATACGCAGTATTTT; CDR3: CASSRTSGATDTQYF; V: TRBV2; length: 15; D: TRBD2; size: .; J: TRBJ2-3
DNA: TGTGCCAGCAGTGAAAAGGCAGGTGACTATGGCTACACCTTC; CDR3: CASSEKAGDYGYTF; V: TRBV6-1; length: 14; D: .; size: .; J: TRBJ1-2
DNA: TGTGCCGCAGGCCGCCCCGGGAACCAGGCCGGGGAGCTGTTTTTT; CDR3: CAAGRPGNQAGELFF; V: TRBV27; length: 15; D: .; size: .; J: TRBJ2-2
DNA: TGCGCCAGCAGCTTGGCTAGGGGGGGCAGAGCAGATACGCAGTATTTT; CDR3: CASSLARGGRADTQYF; V: TRBV5-1; length: 16; D: .; size: .; J: TRBJ2-3
DNA: TGTGCCAGCAGGGGGGGACAGTACAATCAGCCCCAGCATTTT; CDR3: CASRGGQYNQPQHF; V: TRBV6-1; length: 14; D: TRBD1; size: .; J: TRBJ1-5
DNA: TGTGCCAGCAGTTTTAACATAGAAGAGACTCAGTACTTC; CDR3: CASSFNIEETQYF; V: TRBV28; length: 13; D: .; size: once; J: TRBJ2-5
DNA: TGTGCCAGCAGTGATGGGGACAGGGCGTTCTACGAGCAGTACTTC; CDR3: CASSDGDRAFYEQYF; V: TRBV2; length: 15; D: TRBD1; size: .; J: TRBJ2-7
DNA: TGTGCCCTCCGGGACAGGGGAAACATTCAGTACTTC; CDR3: CALRDRGNIQYF; V: TRBV2; length: 12; D: TRBD1; size: .; J: TRBJ2-4
DNA: TGCGCCAGCAGCCAAGATGGATGGCGGGACAGGCTAAATGAAAAACTGTTTTTT; CDR3: CASSQDGWRDRLNEKLFF; V: TRBV4-3; length: 18; D: TRBD1; size: few; J: TRBJ1-4
DNA: TGTGCCAGCAGCGGCCGGGACACCTACTACGAGCAGTACTTC; CDR3: CASSGRDTYYEQYF; V: TRBV9; length: 14; D: .; size: .; J: TRBJ2-7
DNA: TGTGCCAGCAGCTTTGGACTAGCGGGGGCCACTTGGTACCAAGAGACCCAGTACTTC; CDR3: CASSFGLAGATWYQETQYF; V: TRBV5-6; length: 19; D: TRBD2; size: few; J: TRBJ2-5
DNA: TGTGCCAGCAGTGCACACATGGTTAGCAATCAGCCCCAGCATTTT; CDR3: CASSAHMVSNQPQHF; V: TRBV28; length: 15; D: .; size: .; J: TRBJ1-5
DNA: TGTGCCAGCAGCCTGGACAGGGGGCAAACTGAAGCTTTCTTT; CDR3: CASSLDRGQTEAFF; V: TRBV11-2; length: 14; D: TRBD1; size: once; J: TRBJ1-1
DNA: TGTGCCAGCAGCTACTTACTGGGAGAAAAGCAGTACTTC; CDR3: CASSYLLGEKQYF; V: TRBV7-9; length: 13; D: .; size: .; J: TRBJ2-7
DNA: TGTGCCAGCAGCTTACAGGGGGCCGAGGAAGCTTTCTTT; CDR3: CASSLQGAEEAFF; V: TRBV11-3; length: 13; D: TRBD1; size: .; J: TRBJ1-1
DNA: TGTGCCAGCTCCTTGGACAGGGGAGAGCAGTACTTC; CDR3: CASSLDRGEQYF; V: TRBV28; length: 12; D: TRBD1; size: .; J: TRBJ2-7
DNA: TGTGCCAGCAGCCGGGACAGGGGCTCAGATACGCAGTATTTT; CDR3: CASSRDRGSDTQYF; V: TRBV11-2; length: 14; D: TRBD1; size: .; J: TRBJ2-3
DNA: TGTGCCAGCAGTTCAACAGGGGCGGATACGCAGTATTTT; CDR3: CASSSTGADTQYF; V: TRBV5-8; length: 13; D: TRBD1; size: .; J: TRBJ2-3
DNA: TGTGCCAGCAGTTCCGCCGGGACAGGGAGAGAAAAACTGTTTTTT; CDR3: CASSSAGTGREKLFF; V: TRBV2; length: 15; D: TRBD1; size: .; J: TRBJ1-4
DNA: TGTGCCAGCAGCGCCGACAGTAGAGAAAAACTGTTTTTT; CDR3: CASSADSREKLFF; V: TRBV9; length: 13; D: .; size: .; J: TRBJ1-4
DNA: TGTGCCAGCAGCGTCGGACTGGAGGGAGCTAATGAAAAACTGTTTTTT; CDR3: CASSVGLEGANEKLFF; V: TRBV9; length: 16; D: .; size: .; J: TRBJ1-4
DNA: TGTGCCAGCTCGGGGCAGGCAAACCCTGGAAACACCATATATTTT; CDR3: CASSGQANPGNTIYF; V: TRBV18; length: 15; D: .; size: .; J: TRBJ1-3
DNA: TGCGCCAGCAGCGACGGGACTAGCGGGGGACCCGAGGAGCAGTTCTTC; CDR3: CASSDGTSGGPEEQFF; V: TRBV5-1; length: 16; D: TRBD2; size: few; J: TRBJ2-1
DNA: TGTGCCAGCAGCAATGGACAGGGAGGGGGTGGTAGCTACACCTTC; CDR3: CASSNGQGGGGSYTF; V: TRBV21-1; length: 15; D: .; size: .; J: TRBJ1-2
DNA: TGTGCCAGCTCACGGGACAAATCAACTAATGAAAAACTGTTTTTT; CDR3: CASSRDKSTNEKLFF; V: TRBV18; length: 15; D: .; size: .; J: TRBJ1-4
DNA: TGTGCCAGCAGTAGACAGGGTAACTATGGCTACACCTTC; CDR3: CASSRQGNYGYTF; V: TRBV28; length: 13; D: TRBD1; size: .; J: TRBJ1-2
DNA: TGTGCCAGCAGTAAATTGACAGGGAGCGAGCAGTACTTC; CDR3: CASSKLTGSEQYF; V: TRBV6-5; length: 13; D: TRBD1; size: .; J: TRBJ2-7
DNA: TGTGCCAGCAGTTTATCGAGCGGCGTCTACGAGACCCAGTACTTC; CDR3: CASSLSSGVYETQYF; V: TRBV27; length: 15; D: .; size: .; J: TRBJ2-5
DNA: TGTGCCAGCAGCCAAGCGGGGACTGACTATGGCTACACCTTC; CDR3: CASSQAGTDYGYTF; V: TRBV5-6; length: 14; D: .; size: .; J: TRBJ1-2
DNA: TGTGCCAGCAGCTTAGACTCTAACAGGGGTCAATCTGGAAACACCATATATTTT; CDR3: CASSLDSNRGQSGNTIYF; V: TRBV11-2; length: 18; D: TRBD1; size: .; J: TRBJ1-3
DNA: TGTGCCAGCAGCATAACTAGCGGGGGGGCCACAGATACGCAGTATTTT; CDR3: CASSITSGGATDTQYF; V: TRBV7-3; length: 16; D: TRBD2; size: .; J: TRBJ2-3